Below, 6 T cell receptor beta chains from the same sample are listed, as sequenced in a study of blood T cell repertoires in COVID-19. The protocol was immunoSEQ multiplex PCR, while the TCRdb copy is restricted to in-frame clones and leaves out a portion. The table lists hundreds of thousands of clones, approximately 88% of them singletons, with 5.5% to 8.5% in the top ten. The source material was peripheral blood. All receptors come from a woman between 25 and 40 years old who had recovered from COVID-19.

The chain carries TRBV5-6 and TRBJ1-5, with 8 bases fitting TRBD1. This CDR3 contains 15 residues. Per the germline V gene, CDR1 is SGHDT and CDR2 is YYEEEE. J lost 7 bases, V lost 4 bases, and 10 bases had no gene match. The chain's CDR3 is CASSTNRGTYQPQHF. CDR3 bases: TGTGCCAGCAGCACTAACAGGGGGACGTACCAGCCCCAGCATTTT.

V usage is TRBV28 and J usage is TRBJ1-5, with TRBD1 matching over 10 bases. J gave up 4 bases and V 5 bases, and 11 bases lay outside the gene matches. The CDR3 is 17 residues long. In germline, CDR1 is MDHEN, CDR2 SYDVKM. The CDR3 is CASSPRTGGFGNQPQHF. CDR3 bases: TGTGCCAGCAGTCCAAGGACAGGGGGTTTTGGGAATCAGCCCCAGCATTTT.

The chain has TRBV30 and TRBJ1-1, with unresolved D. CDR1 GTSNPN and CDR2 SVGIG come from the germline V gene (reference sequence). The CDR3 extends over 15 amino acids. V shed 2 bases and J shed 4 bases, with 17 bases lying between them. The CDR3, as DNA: TGTGCCTGGAGTCCCGACTATCGGCCGGGCACTGAAGCTTTCTTT. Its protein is CAWSPDYRPGTEAFF. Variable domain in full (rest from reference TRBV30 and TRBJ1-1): SQTIHQWPATLVQPVGSPLSLECTVEGTSNPNLYWYRQAAGRGLQLLFYSVGIGQISSEVPQNLSASRPQDRQFILSSKKLLLSDSGFYLCAWSPDYRPGTEAFFGQGTRLTVV.

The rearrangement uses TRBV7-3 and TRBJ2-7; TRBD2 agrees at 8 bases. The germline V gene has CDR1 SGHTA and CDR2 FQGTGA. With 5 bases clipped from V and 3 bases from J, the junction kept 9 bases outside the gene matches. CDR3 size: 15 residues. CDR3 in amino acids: CASSLSGGRNYEQYF. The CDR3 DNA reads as TGTGCCAGCAGCCTAAGCGGGGGCCGAAACTACGAGCAGTACTTC.

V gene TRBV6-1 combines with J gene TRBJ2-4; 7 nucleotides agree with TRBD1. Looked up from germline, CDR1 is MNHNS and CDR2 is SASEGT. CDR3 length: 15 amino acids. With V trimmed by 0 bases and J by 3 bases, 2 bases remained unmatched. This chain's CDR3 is CASSEANRGKNIQYF. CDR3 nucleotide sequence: TGTGCCAGCAGTGAAGCAAACAGGGGCAAAAACATTCAGTACTTC.

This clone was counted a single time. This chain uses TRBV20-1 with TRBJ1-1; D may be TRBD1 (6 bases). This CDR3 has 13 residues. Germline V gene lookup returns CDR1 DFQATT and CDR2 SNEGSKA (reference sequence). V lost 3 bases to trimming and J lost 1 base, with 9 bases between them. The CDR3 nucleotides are TGCAGTGCTAGTGTGGGACAGAACACTGAAGCTTTCTTT. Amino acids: CSASVGQNTEAFF.